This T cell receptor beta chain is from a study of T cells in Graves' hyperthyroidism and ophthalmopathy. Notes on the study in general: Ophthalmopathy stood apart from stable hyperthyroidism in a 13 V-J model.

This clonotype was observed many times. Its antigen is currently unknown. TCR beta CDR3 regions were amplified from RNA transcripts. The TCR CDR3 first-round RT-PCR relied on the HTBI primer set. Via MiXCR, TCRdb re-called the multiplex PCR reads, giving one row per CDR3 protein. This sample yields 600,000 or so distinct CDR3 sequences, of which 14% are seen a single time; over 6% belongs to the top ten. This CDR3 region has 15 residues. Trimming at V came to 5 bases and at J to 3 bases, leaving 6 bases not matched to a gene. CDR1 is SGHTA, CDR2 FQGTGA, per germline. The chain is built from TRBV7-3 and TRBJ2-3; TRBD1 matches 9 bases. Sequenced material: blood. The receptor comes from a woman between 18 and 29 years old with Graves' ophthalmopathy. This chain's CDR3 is CASSTGTGWTDTQYF. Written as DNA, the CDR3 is TGTGCCAGCAGCACCGGGACAGGGTGGACAGATACGCAGTATTTT.